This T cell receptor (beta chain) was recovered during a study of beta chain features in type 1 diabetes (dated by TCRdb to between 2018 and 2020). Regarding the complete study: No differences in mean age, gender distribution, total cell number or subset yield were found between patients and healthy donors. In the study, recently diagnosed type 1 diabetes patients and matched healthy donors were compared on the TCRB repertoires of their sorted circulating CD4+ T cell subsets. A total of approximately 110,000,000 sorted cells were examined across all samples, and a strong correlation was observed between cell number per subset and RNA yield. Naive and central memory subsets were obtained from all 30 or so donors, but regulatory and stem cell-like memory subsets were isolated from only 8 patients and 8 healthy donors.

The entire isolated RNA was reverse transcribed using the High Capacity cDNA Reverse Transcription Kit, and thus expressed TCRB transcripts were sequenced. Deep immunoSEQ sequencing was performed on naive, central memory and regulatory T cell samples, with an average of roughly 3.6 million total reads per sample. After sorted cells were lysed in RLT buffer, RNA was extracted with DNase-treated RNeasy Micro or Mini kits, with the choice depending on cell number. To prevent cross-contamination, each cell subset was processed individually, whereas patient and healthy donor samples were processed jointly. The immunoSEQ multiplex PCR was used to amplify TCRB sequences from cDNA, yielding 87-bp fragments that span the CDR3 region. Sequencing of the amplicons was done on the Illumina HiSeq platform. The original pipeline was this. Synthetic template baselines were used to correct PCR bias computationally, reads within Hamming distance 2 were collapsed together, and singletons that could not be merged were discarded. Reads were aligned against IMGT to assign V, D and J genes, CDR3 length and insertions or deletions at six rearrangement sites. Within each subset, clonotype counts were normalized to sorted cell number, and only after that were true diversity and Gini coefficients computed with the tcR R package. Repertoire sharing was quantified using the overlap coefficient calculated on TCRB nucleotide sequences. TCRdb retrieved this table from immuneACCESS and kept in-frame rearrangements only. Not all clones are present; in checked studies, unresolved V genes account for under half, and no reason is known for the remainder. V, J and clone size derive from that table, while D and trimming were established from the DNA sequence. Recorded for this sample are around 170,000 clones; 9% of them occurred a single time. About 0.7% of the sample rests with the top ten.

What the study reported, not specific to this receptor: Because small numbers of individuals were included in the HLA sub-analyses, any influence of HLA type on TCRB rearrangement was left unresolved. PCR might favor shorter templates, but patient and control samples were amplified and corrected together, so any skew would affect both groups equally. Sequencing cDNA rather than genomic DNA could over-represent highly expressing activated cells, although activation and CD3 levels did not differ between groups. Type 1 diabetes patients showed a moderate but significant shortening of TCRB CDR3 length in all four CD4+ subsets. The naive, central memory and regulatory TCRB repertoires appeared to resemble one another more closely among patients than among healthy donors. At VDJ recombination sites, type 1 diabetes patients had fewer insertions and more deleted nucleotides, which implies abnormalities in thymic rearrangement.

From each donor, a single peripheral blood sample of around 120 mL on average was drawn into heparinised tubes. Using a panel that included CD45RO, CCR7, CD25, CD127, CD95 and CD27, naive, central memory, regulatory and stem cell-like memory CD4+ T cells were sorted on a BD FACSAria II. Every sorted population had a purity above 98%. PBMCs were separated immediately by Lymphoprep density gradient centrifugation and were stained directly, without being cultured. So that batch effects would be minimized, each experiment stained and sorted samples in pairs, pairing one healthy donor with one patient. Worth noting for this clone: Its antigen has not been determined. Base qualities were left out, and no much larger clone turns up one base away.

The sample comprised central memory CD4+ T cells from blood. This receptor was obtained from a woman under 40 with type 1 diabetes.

CDR3 reads: CASSLQGQGEKLFF. The DNA is TGTGCCAGCAGTCTACAGGGGCAGGGTGAAAAACTGTTTTTT. The V and J genes are TRBV7-8 and TRBJ1-4; a stretch of 7 junction bases matches TRBD1. After removal of 6 bases from V and 7 bases from J, the junction retains 8 bases not matched to a gene. From a lookup of the germline V gene, CDR1 and CDR2 are SGHVS and FQNEAQ. The CDR3 numbers 14 residues from cysteine through phenylalanine. Of the read, only the CDR3 DNA is kept; its 42 bases are in frame from base 1.